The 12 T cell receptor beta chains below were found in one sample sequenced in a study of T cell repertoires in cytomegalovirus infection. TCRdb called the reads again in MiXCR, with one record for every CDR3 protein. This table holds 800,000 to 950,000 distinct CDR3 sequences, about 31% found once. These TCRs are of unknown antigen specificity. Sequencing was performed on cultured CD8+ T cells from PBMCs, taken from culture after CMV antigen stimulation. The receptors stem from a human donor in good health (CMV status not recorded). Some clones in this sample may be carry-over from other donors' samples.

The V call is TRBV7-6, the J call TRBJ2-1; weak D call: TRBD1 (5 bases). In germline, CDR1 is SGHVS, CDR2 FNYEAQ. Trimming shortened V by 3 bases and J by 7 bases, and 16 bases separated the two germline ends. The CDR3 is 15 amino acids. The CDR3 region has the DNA TGTGCCAGCAGCTTGGGGCCCTTCAGAAAAAATGAGCAGTTCTTC. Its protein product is CASSLGPFRKNEQFF. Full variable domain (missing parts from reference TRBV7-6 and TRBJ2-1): GAGVSQSPRYKVTKRGQDVALRCDPISGHVSLYWYRQALGQGPEFLTYFNYEAQQDKSGLPNDRFSAERPEGSISTLTIQRTEQRDSAMYRCASSLGPFRKNEQFFGPGTRLTVL.

The CDR3 region is CASGPKLNEKLFF. The CDR3 DNA is TGTGCCTCGGGCCCAAAGCTAAATGAAAAACTGTTTTTT. The rearrangement links TRBV6-5 to TRBJ1-4, with D hard to call. This CDR3 contains 13 residues. Germline V CDR1 and CDR2: MNHEY, SVGAGI. V lost 11 bases to trimming and J lost 5 bases, with 15 bases between them.

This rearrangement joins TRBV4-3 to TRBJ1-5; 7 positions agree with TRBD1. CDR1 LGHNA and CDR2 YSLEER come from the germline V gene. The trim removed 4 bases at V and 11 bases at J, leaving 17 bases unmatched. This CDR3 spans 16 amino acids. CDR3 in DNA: TGCGCCAGCAGCCCAGACAGGGCGGGCGGCCCTGGGGCCCAGCATTTT. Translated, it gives CASSPDRAGGPGAQHF.

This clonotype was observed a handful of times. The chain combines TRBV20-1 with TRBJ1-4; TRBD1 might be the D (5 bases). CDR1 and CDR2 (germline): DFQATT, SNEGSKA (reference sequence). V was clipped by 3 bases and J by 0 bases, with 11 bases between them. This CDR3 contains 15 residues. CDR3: CSARDDRATNEKLFF. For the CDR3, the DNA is TGCAGTGCTAGGGACGACAGAGCAACTAATGAAAAACTGTTTTTT.

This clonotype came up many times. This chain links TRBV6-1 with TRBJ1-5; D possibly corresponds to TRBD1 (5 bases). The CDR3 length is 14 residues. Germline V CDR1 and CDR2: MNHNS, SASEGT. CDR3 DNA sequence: TGTGCTGCCCTCCCAGGGCGGTTGAATCAGCCCCAGCATTTT. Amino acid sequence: CAALPGRLNQPQHF.

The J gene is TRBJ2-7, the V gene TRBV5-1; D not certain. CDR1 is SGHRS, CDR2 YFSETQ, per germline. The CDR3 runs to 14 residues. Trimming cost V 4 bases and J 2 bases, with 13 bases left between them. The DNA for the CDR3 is TGCGCCAGCAGCCAACCCTACCCGGCCTACGAGCAGTACGTC. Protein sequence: CASSQPYPAYEQYV.

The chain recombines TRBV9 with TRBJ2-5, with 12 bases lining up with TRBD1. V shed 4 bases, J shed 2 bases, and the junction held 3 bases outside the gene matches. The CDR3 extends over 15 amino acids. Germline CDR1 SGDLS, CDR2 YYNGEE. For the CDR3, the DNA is TGTGCCAGCAGCCTGGGACAGGGGGCACAAGAGACCCAGTACTTC. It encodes CASSLGQGAQETQYF.

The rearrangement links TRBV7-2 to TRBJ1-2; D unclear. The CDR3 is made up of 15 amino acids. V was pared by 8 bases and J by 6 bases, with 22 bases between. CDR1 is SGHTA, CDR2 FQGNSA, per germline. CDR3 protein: CASGPFGRSRDGYTF. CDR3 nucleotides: TGTGCCAGCGGCCCGTTCGGCAGGTCCCGGGATGGCTACACCTTC.

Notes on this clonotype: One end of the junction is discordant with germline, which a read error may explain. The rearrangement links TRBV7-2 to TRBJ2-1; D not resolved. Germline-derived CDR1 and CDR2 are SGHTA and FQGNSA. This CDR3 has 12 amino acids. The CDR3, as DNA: TGTGCCAGAAGCTTAGAGAGAGGTGAGCAGTTCTTC. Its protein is CARSLERGEQFF. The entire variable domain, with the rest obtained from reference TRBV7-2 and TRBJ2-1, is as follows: GAGVSQSPSNKVTEKGKDVELRCDPISGHTALYWYRQSLGQGLEFLIYFQGNSAPDKSGLPSDRFSAERTGGSVSTLTIQRTQQEDSAVYLCARSLERGEQFFGPGTRLTVL.

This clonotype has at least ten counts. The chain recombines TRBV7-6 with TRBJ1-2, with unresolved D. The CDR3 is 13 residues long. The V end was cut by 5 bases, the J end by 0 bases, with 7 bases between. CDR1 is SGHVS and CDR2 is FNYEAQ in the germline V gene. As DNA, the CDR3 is TGTGCCAGCAGCGCCAGCCCTAACTATGGCTACACCTTC. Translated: CASSASPNYGYTF.

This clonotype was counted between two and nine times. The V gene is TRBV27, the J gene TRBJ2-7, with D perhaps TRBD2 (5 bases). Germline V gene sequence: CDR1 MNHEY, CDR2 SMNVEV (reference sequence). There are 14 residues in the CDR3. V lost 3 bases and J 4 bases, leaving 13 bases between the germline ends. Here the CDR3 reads CASSFRAGYYEQYF. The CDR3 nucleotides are TGTGCCAGCAGTTTTCGGGCGGGTTATTACGAGCAGTACTTC.

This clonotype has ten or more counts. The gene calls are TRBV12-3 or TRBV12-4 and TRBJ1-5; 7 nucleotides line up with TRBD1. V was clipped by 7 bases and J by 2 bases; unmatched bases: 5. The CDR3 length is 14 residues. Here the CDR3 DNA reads TGTGCCAGCACGGTCGGACAGGGCAATCAGCCCCAGCATTTT. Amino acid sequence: CASTVGQGNQPQHF.